This entry lists 12 T cell receptor beta chains sequenced from one sample in a study of somatic mutations in cytotoxic T cells in rheumatoid arthritis. The assay was immunoSEQ multiplex PCR, and TCRdb's table has in-frame clones only and misses some. The sample holds thousands of clones, 92% seen once. The sequenced material came from CD8+ T cells sorted from blood. The receptors derive from a woman under 30 with rheumatoid arthritis.

The rearrangement uses TRBV4-1 and TRBJ2-7; tentatively, D is TRBD1 (6 bases). Trimming cost V 6 bases and J 3 bases, with 18 bases left between them. Per the germline V gene, CDR1 is MGHRA and CDR2 is YSYEKL. CDR3 length: 15 residues. CDR3 region: CASSPGTSGFYEQYF. Written as DNA, the CDR3 is TGCGCCAGCAGTCCCGGGACATCTGGATTCTACGAGCAGTACTTC.

The chain employs TRBV9 and TRBJ1-5, with TRBD1 matching over 7 bases. The CDR3 length is 14 residues. CDR1 and CDR2 from the germline V gene are SGDLS and YYNGEE. The trim removed 7 bases at V and 7 bases at J, leaving 11 bases unmatched. CDR3 residues: CASGKGTVGQPQHF. CDR3 nucleotides: TGTGCCAGCGGGAAGGGGACAGTCGGCCAGCCCCAGCATTTT.

A few counts support this clone. The genes are TRBV27 and TRBJ1-1, with TRBD1 as a possible D gene (5 bases). The CDR3 totals 16 residues. Germline CDR1 is MNHEY and CDR2 is SMNVEV (reference sequence). Trimming took 2 bases from V and 4 from J, leaving 17 bases between them. The CDR3 DNA reads TGTGCCAGCAGTTTAACAAGTCCCACGGGGGGCACTGAAGCTTTCTTT. It translates to CASSLTSPTGGTEAFF.

CDR3: CASSSHAGYEQYF. The CDR3 DNA is TGTGCCAGCAGCTCACATGCCGGGTACGAGCAGTACTTC. The V and J genes are TRBV7-2 and TRBJ2-7; D remains unclear. There are 13 residues in the CDR3. V lost 4 bases and J lost 4, with 11 bases in between. Germline V gene data show CDR1 as SGHTA and CDR2 as FQGNSA.

This clone was picked up one time. V is TRBV5-1 and J is TRBJ1-1; 7 bases are shared with TRBD1. V lost 3 bases, J lost 7 bases, and 3 bases stayed unmatched. In germline, CDR1 is SGHRS, CDR2 YFSETQ. CDR3 length: 12 residues. CDR3 protein: CASSYGTDEAFF. The CDR3 bases are TGCGCCAGCAGCTATGGGACAGATGAAGCTTTCTTT.

The genes are TRBV7-9 and TRBJ2-3; 7 bases align to TRBD1. The CDR3 length is 16 residues. V shed 6 bases, J shed 0 bases, and the junction held 9 bases outside the gene matches. Germline V gives CDR1 SEHNR, CDR2 FQNEAQ (reference sequence). The CDR3 nucleotides read TGTGCCAGCAGTCTCAGAGACAGGGAAAGCACAGATACGCAGTATTTT. It translates to CASSLRDRESTDTQYF.

This chain joins TRBV5-5 and TRBJ1-5; D is uncertain. Trimming removed 4 bases at V and 2 bases at J, with 7 bases between. The CDR3 sequence is 13 residues long. Per the germline V gene, CDR1 is SGHKS and CDR2 is YYEKEE (reference sequence). CDR3 sequence (DNA): TGTGCCAGCAGCACCCAGGGCAATCAGCCCCAGCATTTT. This gives the protein CASSTQGNQPQHF.

The V call is TRBV5-1, the J call TRBJ2-3; the D gene is possibly TRBD2 (6 bases). With 0 bases removed from V and 4 bases from J, the gap between germline ends came to 12 bases. The germline gives CDR1 SGHRS, CDR2 YFSETQ. The CDR3 contains 15 residues. In DNA, the CDR3 is TGCGCCAGCAGCTTGGACATCGGGAGCCCAGATACGCAGTATTTT. Translated, it gives CASSLDIGSPDTQYF.

The chain is built from TRBV28 and TRBJ2-2, with 7 nucleotides matching TRBD1. CDR3 length equals 15 residues. The ends lost 6 bases at V and 2 bases at J; junction bases unmatched: 6. The germline V gene encodes CDR1 MDHEN and CDR2 SYDVKM. CDR3 sequence: CASSSDRDNTGELFF. CDR3 coding DNA: TGTGCCAGCAGCTCCGACAGGGACAACACCGGGGAGCTGTTTTTT.

This clone was observed a single time. J is TRBJ1-2 and V is TRBV29-1; a weak D match, TRBD1 (5 bases). V lost 3 bases and J 3 bases, leaving 17 bases between the germline ends. The V gene's germline CDR1 is SQVTM and CDR2 ANQGSEA. This CDR3 spans 15 amino acids. The CDR3 protein is CSVDIGVGGDYGYTF. CDR3 sequence (DNA): TGCAGCGTTGATATAGGTGTCGGGGGGGACTATGGCTACACCTTC.

In its sample, this clone was seen once. The gene calls are TRBV5-4 and TRBJ2-7; 7 bases are shared with TRBD2. CDR1 SGHNT and CDR2 YYREEE come from the germline V gene (reference sequence). This CDR3 contains 13 residues. The ends lost 3 bases at V and 5 bases at J; junction bases unmatched: 5. CDR3: CASSSGRGDEQYF. The CDR3 DNA follows: TGTGCCAGCAGCTCGGGACGGGGGGACGAGCAGTACTTC.

The chain employs TRBV6-5 and TRBJ1-5; 8 bases agree with TRBD1. The germline V gene has CDR1 MNHEY and CDR2 SVGAGI. CDR3 size: 13 residues. Losses at the gene ends were 6 bases for V and 5 bases for J; bases not matched to a gene: 3. This CDR3 is CASSPQGDQPQHF. As DNA, the CDR3 is TGTGCCAGCAGCCCACAGGGGGATCAGCCCCAGCATTTT.